A selection of T cell receptor beta chains follows, all from one sample in a study of identical twins. Using its own MiXCR run on the 5' RACE reads, TCRdb lists one record per CDR3 protein. The sample has roughly 720,000 distinct CDR3 sequences, about 20% seen once. This same sample was also taken into another study, of T cells expressing NK-cell markers.

The sample taken for sequencing was PBMCs. The receptors shown here come from a woman aged 18-29 years in good health. Each CDR3 is given with its conserved first and last residue. Each record gives: V gene, D gene, clone size, CDR3 length, J gene, CDR3 protein, CDR3 DNA. A D gene is named only where the DNA matches it firmly. Clone size, where shown, is once, few, many, or a class for clones that have expanded.

v_gene: TRBV20-1; d_gene: -; abundance: -; len: 13; j_gene: TRBJ2-1; CDR3aa: CSASGDPYNEQFF; CDR3nt: TGCAGTGCTAGCGGAGACCCCTACAATGAGCAGTTCTTC
v_gene: TRBV29-1; d_gene: -; abundance: few; len: 15; j_gene: TRBJ2-1; CDR3aa: CSVEGTPGTYNEQFF; CDR3nt: TGCAGCGTTGAAGGGACACCCGGGACCTACAATGAGCAGTTCTTC
v_gene: TRBV5-1; d_gene: -; abundance: -; len: 15; j_gene: TRBJ2-6; CDR3aa: CASRNREAGANVLTF; CDR3nt: TGCGCCAGCAGAAACAGGGAGGCCGGGGCCAACGTCCTGACTTTC
v_gene: TRBV4-1; d_gene: TRBD2; abundance: few; len: 16; j_gene: TRBJ2-5; CDR3aa: CASGRTSGALQETQYF; CDR3nt: TGCGCCAGCGGGCGGACTAGCGGGGCGTTACAAGAGACCCAGTACTTC
v_gene: TRBV9; d_gene: TRBD1; abundance: few; len: 15; j_gene: TRBJ1-2; CDR3aa: CASSAARDRASGYTF; CDR3nt: TGTGCCAGCAGCGCCGCCCGGGACAGGGCAAGTGGCTACACCTTC
v_gene: TRBV5-1; d_gene: TRBD1; abundance: -; len: 14; j_gene: TRBJ2-3; CDR3aa: CASGDRGRPDTQYF; CDR3nt: TGCGCCAGCGGAGACAGGGGGCGACCAGATACGCAGTATTTT
v_gene: TRBV20-1; d_gene: TRBD2; abundance: few; len: 15; j_gene: TRBJ2-7; CDR3aa: CSARGLAGGGFEQYF; CDR3nt: TGCAGTGCTAGAGGACTAGCGGGAGGCGGGTTCGAGCAGTACTTC
v_gene: TRBV5-5; d_gene: TRBD2; abundance: many; len: 16; j_gene: TRBJ2-1; CDR3aa: CASSFRLAEPPNEQFF; CDR3nt: TGTGCCAGCAGTTTTCGACTAGCGGAGCCCCCCAATGAGCAGTTCTTC
v_gene: TRBV12-3/TRBV12-4; d_gene: -; abundance: -; len: 14; j_gene: TRBJ1-1; CDR3aa: CASWLRGLNTEAFF; CDR3nt: TGTGCCAGCTGGTTACGGGGACTGAACACTGAAGCTTTCTTT
v_gene: TRBV10-3; d_gene: -; abundance: -; len: 14; j_gene: TRBJ2-7; CDR3aa: CAISAVRGDSEQYF; CDR3nt: TGTGCCATCAGCGCTGTAAGGGGGGATTCCGAGCAGTACTTC
v_gene: TRBV14; d_gene: TRBD1; abundance: -; len: 16; j_gene: TRBJ1-1; CDR3aa: CASSQDLGQGDTEAFF; CDR3nt: TGTGCCAGCAGCCAAGATCTGGGACAGGGGGACACTGAAGCTTTCTTT
v_gene: TRBV20-1; d_gene: TRBD2; abundance: -; len: 14; j_gene: TRBJ2-3; CDR3aa: CRPSLAGGSDTQYF; CDR3nt: TGCAGACCCAGCCTAGCGGGGGGGTCAGATACGCAGTATTTT
v_gene: TRBV5-1; d_gene: -; abundance: many; len: 13; j_gene: TRBJ1-2; CDR3aa: CASSSTANYGYTF; CDR3nt: TGCGCCAGCAGCTCTACAGCTAACTATGGCTACACCTTC
v_gene: TRBV20-1; d_gene: TRBD2; abundance: few; len: 13; j_gene: TRBJ2-1; CDR3aa: CSASSSGSIQQFF; CDR3nt: TGCAGTGCTAGTTCTAGCGGGAGTATACAGCAGTTCTTC
v_gene: TRBV20-1; d_gene: -; abundance: -; len: 13; j_gene: TRBJ2-3; CDR3aa: CSANGLAADTQYF; CDR3nt: TGCAGTGCCAACGGCCTAGCTGCAGATACGCAGTATTTT
v_gene: TRBV20-1; d_gene: TRBD1; abundance: -; len: 16; j_gene: TRBJ2-7; CDR3aa: CSARDRGRPYPYEQYF; CDR3nt: TGCAGTGCTAGAGACAGGGGGCGTCCCTACCCCTACGAGCAGTACTTC